Sequencing of this T cell receptor (beta chain) was carried out in a study of shared clonotypes between healthy human individuals. In the study overall: Used for every donor were three CD4 naive, three CD4 memory, two CD8 naive and one CD8 memory plate.

Study processing details: Filtering differed because ImmunoSEQ produced junction-only sequences that carried no quality scores. Sequencing was performed with immunoSEQ multiplex PCR; in TCRdb, only in-frame clones are kept and a portion is missing. V, J and clone size reflect that table, while D and trimming were determined from the DNA. This sample has about 710,000 clones, with 55% to 75% found just once. Germline V gives CDR1 SEHNR, CDR2 FQNEAQ (reference sequence). This CDR3 region has 13 residues. Trimming removed 0 bases at V and 5 bases at J, with 8 bases between. The chain combines TRBV7-9 with TRBJ2-7, with D hard to call. This receptor was obtained from a woman between 25 and 40 years old in good health. Sequencing used memory CD4+ T cells sorted from blood. Noted subset: CD45RA-negative fraction. CDR3 nucleotides: TGTGCCAGCAGCTTAGCCGGATCCGACGAGCAGTACTTC. Amino acids: CASSLAGSDEQYF.